This TCR beta chain was recorded in a study of T-cell reconstitution after alpha-beta-depleted transplantation in children. General study findings and limits: Once a year had passed after transplant, T-cell counts and diversity came mostly from newly produced T cells. In patients about two months after transplant, alpha-beta T cells reportedly arose from several hundred expanded graft clones.

CDR3 size: 13 residues. V gave up 5 bases and J gave up 11 bases, with 20 bases separating them. CDR1 DFQATT and CDR2 SNEGSKA come from the germline V gene (reference sequence). This clonotype showed up many times. Its target is unknown. Unique molecular identifiers tagged the TCRbeta library. Each CDR3 protein gets one entry after TCRdb re-called the PCR reads with MiXCR. The sample lists about 230,000 distinct CDR3 sequences, 11% occurring once. The sample consisted of PBMCs, taken before TCRalphabeta/CD19-depleted stem cell transplant. The V and J genes are TRBV20-1 and TRBJ2-3; the D gene is possibly TRBD1 (6 bases). This TCR was sampled from a child younger than two with acute myeloid leukemia, due to receive a stem cell transplant. The CDR3 sequence: CSALPGLTGRQYF. DNA of the CDR3: TGCAGTGCTCTTCCGGGCCTTACAGGGAGGCAGTATTTT.